This T cell receptor (beta chain) is from a study of beta chain features in type 1 diabetes. This clone was observed a handful of times. The antigen is undetermined. The junction does not match germline at one end; this may be a read error. Germline V CDR1 and CDR2: SSHAT, FNYEAQ (reference sequence). The CDR3 loop spans 13 amino acids. The study reverse transcribed the entire isolated RNA, so it sequenced expressed TCRB transcripts. Some clones are missing from TCRdb's copy, which holds only in-frame ones; the method was immunoSEQ multiplex PCR. This repertoire shows hundreds of thousands of clones, around 15% found once; its top ten account for roughly 0.022%. Broader study findings: In every one of the four CD4+ subsets, TCRB CDR3s were moderately but significantly shorter in Type 1 diabetes patients.

Sample: naive CD4+ T cells from blood. The TCR sequence derives from a man between 18 and 29 years old with type 1 diabetes. This chain connects TRBV7-7 to TRBJ2-7; 9 bases are shared with TRBD2. CDR3 sequence: CASSPSGAYEQYF. Here the CDR3 DNA reads TGTGCTAGCAGCCCTAGCGGGGCGTACGAGCAGTACTTC.